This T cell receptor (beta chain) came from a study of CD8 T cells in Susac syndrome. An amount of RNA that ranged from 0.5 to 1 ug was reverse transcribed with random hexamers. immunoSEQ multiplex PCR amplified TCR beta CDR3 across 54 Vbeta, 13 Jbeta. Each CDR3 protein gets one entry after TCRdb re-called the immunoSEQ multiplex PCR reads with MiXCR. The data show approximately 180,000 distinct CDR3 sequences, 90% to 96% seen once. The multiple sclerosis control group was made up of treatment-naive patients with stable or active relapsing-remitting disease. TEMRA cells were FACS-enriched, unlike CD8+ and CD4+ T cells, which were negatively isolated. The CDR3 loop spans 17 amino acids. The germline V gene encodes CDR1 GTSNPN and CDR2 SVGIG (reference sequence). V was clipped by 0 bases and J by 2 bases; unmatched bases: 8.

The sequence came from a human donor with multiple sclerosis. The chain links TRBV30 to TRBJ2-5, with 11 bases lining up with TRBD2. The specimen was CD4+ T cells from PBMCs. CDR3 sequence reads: CAWSVTSGGPSQETQYF. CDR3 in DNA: TGTGCCTGGAGTGTAACTAGCGGGGGACCATCACAAGAGACCCAGTACTTC.